This T cell receptor (beta chain) emerged from a study of blood T cells in healthy people across ages. This CDR3 spans 16 amino acids. Trimming took off 2 bases at V and 7 bases at J, with 17 bases between the two ends. Germline values: CDR1 WSHSY, CDR2 SAAADI. Primed by a sample-barcoded 5' primer and a J-beta primer mix, a second PCR proceeded for about 6 to 11 cycles. TCRdb re-analysed the 5' RACE reads in MiXCR, keeping a single row per CDR3 protein. Seen here are more than 550,000 distinct CDR3 sequences, 22% observed once, and the top ten hold about 22%. Sequencing was carried out using blood. The genes are TRBV10-2 and TRBJ1-4; no clear D gene. The sequence was obtained from an older man in good health. The CDR3 here is CASSEGAWTGVEKLFF. CDR3 bases: TGCGCCAGCAGTGAGGGCGCCTGGACTGGGGTTGAAAAACTGTTTTTT.